Reported below is one T cell receptor beta chain. Its antigen is as yet unknown. V dropped 0 bases and J dropped 10; count of bases not matched to a gene: 7. Germline V gives CDR1 LGHDT, CDR2 YNNKEL (reference sequence). This CDR3 has 15 residues. This sample is drawn from a study of T cells after yellow fever vaccination. The wider study: Preparation of fractions with low cell numbers was performed using SMART-Seq v4 Ultra Low Input.

5'RACE template switching added a universal primer site and UMIs to TCR cDNA. TCRdb reprocessed the 5' RACE reads with MiXCR, giving one entry per CDR3 protein. The table shows around 500,000 distinct CDR3 sequences, with about a fifth occurring only once. Study results and caveats: The study noted that FACS-sorted repertoires could contain abundant clonotypes contaminating from the bulk population. Clones from primary vaccination mostly reappeared after the booster (96% CD4, about 85% CD8).

The sequences come from PBMCs, collected roughly 23 days after the first yellow fever vaccination. The chain combines TRBV3-1 with TRBJ2-3; 10 bases line up with TRBD2. The clonotype originates from a man between 18 and 35 years old who received the YFV17D yellow fever vaccine. The CDR3 loop is CASSQDGAGGDPQYF. CDR3 DNA: TGTGCCAGCAGCCAAGATGGAGCGGGGGGGGATCCGCAGTATTTT.